The source of this T cell receptor (beta chain) is a study of T cells after yellow fever vaccination. Turning to this clonotype: The antigen remains undetermined.

The V end was cut by 0 bases, the J end by 4 bases, with 11 bases between. Germline values: CDR1 SGDLS, CDR2 YYNGEE. The CDR3 covers 15 residues. Overall study results and limits: Clonotypes found in both CD4 and CD8 compartments made up a small share.

MiXCR, applied by TCRdb to the 5' RACE reads, yields one record per CDR3 protein. The sample carries a few hundred thousand distinct CDR3 sequences, around 10% recorded once. This receptor was identified in a man aged 18 to 29 who received the YFV17D yellow fever vaccine. This sequence joins TRBV9 and TRBJ1-3; possible D gene TRBD1, 6 bases. Sample: CD4+ T cells sorted from PBMCs, taken 5 days after the yellow fever booster vaccination. The CDR3 sequence: CASSVVPGGGNTIYF. CDR3 nucleotide sequence: TGTGCCAGCAGCGTAGTCCCGGGGGGCGGAAACACCATATATTTT.